This T cell receptor (beta chain) was profiled in a study of blood T cell repertoires in COVID-19. Overall study: From T cells, B-cell-depleted T cells, or PBMCs came the material, which was cDNA or gDNA.

CDR3 length: 14 residues. Germline CDR1 is LNHDA and CDR2 is SQIVND (reference sequence). V dropped 5 bases and J dropped 4; count of bases not matched to a gene: 7. Assay: immunoSEQ multiplex PCR; the TCRdb copy retains only in-frame clones and omits some. The data show over 130,000 clones, roughly 87% seen once. The chain carries TRBV19 and TRBJ1-2, with 7 bases that match TRBD1. The material sequenced was peripheral blood. The sequence derives from a woman aged 55 to 70 with active or convalescent COVID-19. CDR3 in DNA: TGTGCCAGTAGTGCGGGACAGCCAAGCTATGGCTACACCTTC. Translated: CASSAGQPSYGYTF.